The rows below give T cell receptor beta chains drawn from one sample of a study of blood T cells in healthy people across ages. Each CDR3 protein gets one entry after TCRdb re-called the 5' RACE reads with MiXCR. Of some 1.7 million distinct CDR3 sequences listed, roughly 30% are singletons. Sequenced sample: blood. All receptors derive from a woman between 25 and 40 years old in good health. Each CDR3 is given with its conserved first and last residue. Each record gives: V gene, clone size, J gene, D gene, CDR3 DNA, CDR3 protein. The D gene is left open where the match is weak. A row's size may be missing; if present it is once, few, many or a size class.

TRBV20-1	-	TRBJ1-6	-	TGCAGTGCTTGCAAGGGGACTAACTATAATTCACCCCTCCACTTT	CSACKGTNYNSPLHF
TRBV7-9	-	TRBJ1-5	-	TGTGCCAGCAGCCCATCGTACGGCGATCAGCCCCAGCATTTT	CASSPSYGDQPQHF
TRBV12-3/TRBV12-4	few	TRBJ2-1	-	TGTGCCAGCAGTTTTAATCAGAATGAGCAGTTCTTC	CASSFNQNEQFF
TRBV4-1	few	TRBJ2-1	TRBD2	TGCGCCAGCAGCCAAGAGAGGACTAGCGGGGCCAATGAGCAGTTCTTC	CASSQERTSGANEQFF
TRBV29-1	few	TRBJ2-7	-	TGCAGCGTTCGTGATACCCAAATCCAATTGGAGCAGTACTTC	CSVRDTQIQLEQYF
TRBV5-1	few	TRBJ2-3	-	TGCGCCAGCAGCTGGGGGGACACAACAGATACGCAGTATTTT	CASSWGDTTDTQYF
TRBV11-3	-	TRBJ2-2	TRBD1	TGTGCCAGCAGCTTAGATGGGACAGGGAACGGGGAGCTGTTTTTT	CASSLDGTGNGELFF
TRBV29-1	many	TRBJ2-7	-	TGCAGCGTGAGACCCGGGACACAGAGCTCCTACGAGCAGTACTTC	CSVRPGTQSSYEQYF
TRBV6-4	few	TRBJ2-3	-	TGTGCCAGCAGCAGGGCGGAAACAGATACGCAGTATTTT	CASSRAETDTQYF
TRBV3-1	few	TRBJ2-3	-	TGTGCCAGCAGCGAACGTCTAGCCCGGGATACGCAGTATTTT	CASSERLARDTQYF
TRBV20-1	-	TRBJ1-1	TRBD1	TGCAGTGCCCCCGGACAGGGCCTGGGGAACACTGAAGCTTTCTTT	CSAPGQGLGNTEAFF
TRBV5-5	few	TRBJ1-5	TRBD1	TGTGCCAGCAGCCAGGGACAGGTGAAGAATCAGCCCCAGCATTTT	CASSQGQVKNQPQHF
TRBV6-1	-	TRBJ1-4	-	TGTGCCAGCCCGGATGCAACTAATGAAAAACTGTTTTTT	CASPDATNEKLFF